A single T cell receptor beta chain is shown here with its context. Its target is unknown. The entry originates in a study of T-cell memory formation after mild COVID-19. Study details: TCR clusters were mostly donor specific.

After 5'RACE with constant-segment primers, TCR alpha and TCR beta cDNA libraries carrying sample barcodes and UMIs were obtained. TCRdb reprocessed the 5' RACE reads via MiXCR and lists one record per CDR3 protein. The sample gives 400,000 or so distinct CDR3 sequences, 15% to 25% of which show up once; 7.5% to 9.5% is in the top ten. Study findings and constraints: The finding that pre-infection memory included some responding clones suggested that cross-reactive memory joined. Day 15 to 85 contractors were CD4/CD8 balanced; later expanders leaned CD4+.

This CDR3 has 17 residues. The ends lost 5 bases at V and 0 bases at J; junction bases unmatched: 13. Germline V gene data show CDR1 as LGHDT and CDR2 as YNNKEL (reference sequence). Input material: PBMCs or a T cell subset sorted from them (not recorded which). The rearrangement links TRBV3-1 to TRBJ2-7; 7 nucleotides line up with TRBD2. The receptor was derived from an adult woman who had mild COVID-19 (a few samples of this study predate the infection). Cell type and time point are not known. CDR3 nucleotide sequence: TGTGCCAGCAGCACCGGACTAGGTCTGTCCTTCTCCTACGAGCAGTACTTC. Protein: CASSTGLGLSFSYEQYF.